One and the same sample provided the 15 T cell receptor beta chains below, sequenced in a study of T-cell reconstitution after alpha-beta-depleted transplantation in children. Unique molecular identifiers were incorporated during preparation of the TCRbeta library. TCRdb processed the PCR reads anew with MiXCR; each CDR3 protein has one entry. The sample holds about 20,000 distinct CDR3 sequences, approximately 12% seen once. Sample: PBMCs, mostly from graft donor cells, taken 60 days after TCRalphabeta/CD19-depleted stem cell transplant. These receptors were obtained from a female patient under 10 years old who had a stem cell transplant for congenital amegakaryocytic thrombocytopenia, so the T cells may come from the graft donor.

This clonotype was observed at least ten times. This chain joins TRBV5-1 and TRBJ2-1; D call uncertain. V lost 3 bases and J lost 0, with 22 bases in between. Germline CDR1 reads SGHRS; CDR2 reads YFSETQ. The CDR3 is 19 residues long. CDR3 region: CASSYEKPWTLSSYNEQFF. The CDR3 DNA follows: TGCGCCAGCAGCTATGAAAAACCCTGGACCCTGAGCTCCTACAATGAGCAGTTCTTC.

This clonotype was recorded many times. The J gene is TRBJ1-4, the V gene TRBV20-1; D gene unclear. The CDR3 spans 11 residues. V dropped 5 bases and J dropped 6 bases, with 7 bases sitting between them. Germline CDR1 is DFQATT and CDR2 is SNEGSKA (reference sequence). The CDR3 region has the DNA TGCAGTGCTGGCCTATATGAAAAACTGTTTTTT. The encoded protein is CSAGLYEKLFF.

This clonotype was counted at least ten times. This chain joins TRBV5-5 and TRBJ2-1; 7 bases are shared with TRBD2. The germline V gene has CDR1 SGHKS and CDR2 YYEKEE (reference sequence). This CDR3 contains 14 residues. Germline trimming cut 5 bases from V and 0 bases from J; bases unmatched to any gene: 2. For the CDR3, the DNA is TGTGCCAGCAGTAGGACTAGCTCCTACAATGAGCAGTTCTTC. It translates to CASSRTSSYNEQFF.

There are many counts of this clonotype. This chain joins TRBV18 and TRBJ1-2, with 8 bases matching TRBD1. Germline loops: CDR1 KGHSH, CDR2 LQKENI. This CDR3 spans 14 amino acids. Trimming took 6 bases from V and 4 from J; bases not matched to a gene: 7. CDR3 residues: CASSPGQATYGYTF. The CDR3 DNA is TGTGCCAGCTCGCCGGGACAGGCGACCTATGGCTACACCTTC.

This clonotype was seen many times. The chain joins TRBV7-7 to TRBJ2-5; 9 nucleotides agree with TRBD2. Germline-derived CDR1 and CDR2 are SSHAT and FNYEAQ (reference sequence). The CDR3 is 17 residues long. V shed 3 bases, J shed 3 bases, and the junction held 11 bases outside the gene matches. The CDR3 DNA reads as TGTGCCAGCAGCTTGATTAGCGGGAGTGGGATTGAAGAGACCCAGTACTTC. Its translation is CASSLISGSGIEETQYF. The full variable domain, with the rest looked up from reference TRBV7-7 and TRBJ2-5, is GAGVSQSPRYKVTKRGQDVTLRCDPISSHATLYWYQQALGQGPEFLTYFNYEAQPDKSGLPSDRFSAERPEGSISTLTIQRTEQRDSAMYRCASSLISGSGIEETQYFGPGTRLLVL.

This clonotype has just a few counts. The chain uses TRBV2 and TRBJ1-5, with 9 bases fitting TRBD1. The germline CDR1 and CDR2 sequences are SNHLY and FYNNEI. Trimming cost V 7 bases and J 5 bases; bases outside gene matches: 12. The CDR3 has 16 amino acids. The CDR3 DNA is TGTGCCAGCAACGACAGGGGGAAGTTTAGGGATCAGCCCCAGCATTTT. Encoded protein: CASNDRGKFRDQPQHF.

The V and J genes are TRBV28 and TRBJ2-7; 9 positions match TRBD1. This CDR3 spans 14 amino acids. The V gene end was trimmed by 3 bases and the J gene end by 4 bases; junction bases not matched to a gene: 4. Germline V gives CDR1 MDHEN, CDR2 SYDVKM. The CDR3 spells CASSFIQGAYEQYF. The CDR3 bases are TGTGCCAGCAGTTTCATACAGGGGGCGTACGAGCAGTACTTC.

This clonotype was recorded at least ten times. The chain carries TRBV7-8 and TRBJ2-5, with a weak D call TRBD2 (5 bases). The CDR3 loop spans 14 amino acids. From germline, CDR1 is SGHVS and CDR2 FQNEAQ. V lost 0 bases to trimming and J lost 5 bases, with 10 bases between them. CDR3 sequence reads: CASSLALDEETQYF. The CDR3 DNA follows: TGTGCCAGCAGCTTAGCACTAGATGAGGAGACCCAGTACTTC.

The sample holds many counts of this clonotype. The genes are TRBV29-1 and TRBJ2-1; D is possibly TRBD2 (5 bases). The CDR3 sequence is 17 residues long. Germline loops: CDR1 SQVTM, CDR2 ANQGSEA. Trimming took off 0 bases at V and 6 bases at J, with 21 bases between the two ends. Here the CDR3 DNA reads TGCAGCGTTGAAGATCGCGGGCGGATAAGCCTTTTCAATGAGCAGTTCTTC. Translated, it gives CSVEDRGRISLFNEQFF.

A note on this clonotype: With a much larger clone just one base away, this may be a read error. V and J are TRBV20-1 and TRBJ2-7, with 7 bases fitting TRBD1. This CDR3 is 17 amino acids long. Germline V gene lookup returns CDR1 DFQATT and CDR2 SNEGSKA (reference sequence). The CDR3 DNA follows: TGCTGTGCTAGAGGCTATCCATCGGGACAGAGCTCCTACGAGCAGTACTTC. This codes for CCARGYPSGQSSYEQYF.

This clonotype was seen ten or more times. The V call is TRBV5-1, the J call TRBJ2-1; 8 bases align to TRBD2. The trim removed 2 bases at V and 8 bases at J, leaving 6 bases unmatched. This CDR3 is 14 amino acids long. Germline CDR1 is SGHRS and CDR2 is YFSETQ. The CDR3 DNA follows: TGCGCCAGCAGCTTAGCGGGAGTCGCGGATGAGCAGTTCTTC. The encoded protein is CASSLAGVADEQFF.

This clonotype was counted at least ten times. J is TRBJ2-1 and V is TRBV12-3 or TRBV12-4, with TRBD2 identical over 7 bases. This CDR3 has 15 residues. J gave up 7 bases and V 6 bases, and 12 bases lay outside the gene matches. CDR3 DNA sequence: TGTGCCAGCAGCCCTCTAGCGGTTCTAAGGAATGAGCAGTTCTTC. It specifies CASSPLAVLRNEQFF.

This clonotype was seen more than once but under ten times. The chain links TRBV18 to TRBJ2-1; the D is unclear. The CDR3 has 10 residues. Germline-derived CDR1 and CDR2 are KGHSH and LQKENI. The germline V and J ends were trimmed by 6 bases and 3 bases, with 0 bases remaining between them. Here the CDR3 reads CASSYNEQFF. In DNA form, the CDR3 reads TGTGCCAGCTCCTACAATGAGCAGTTCTTC.

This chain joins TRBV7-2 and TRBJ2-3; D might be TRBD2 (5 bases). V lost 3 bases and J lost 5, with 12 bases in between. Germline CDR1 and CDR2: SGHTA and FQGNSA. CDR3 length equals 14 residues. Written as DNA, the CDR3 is TGTGCCAGCAGCTTCCGGAGGATGGGAGATACGCAGTATTTT. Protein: CASSFRRMGDTQYF.

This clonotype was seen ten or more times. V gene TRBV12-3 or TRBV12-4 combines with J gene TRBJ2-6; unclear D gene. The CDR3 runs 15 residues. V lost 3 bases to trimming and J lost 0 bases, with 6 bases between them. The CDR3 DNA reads TGTGCCAGCAGTTTGGGATTCTCTGGGGCCAACGTCCTGACTTTC. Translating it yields CASSLGFSGANVLTF.